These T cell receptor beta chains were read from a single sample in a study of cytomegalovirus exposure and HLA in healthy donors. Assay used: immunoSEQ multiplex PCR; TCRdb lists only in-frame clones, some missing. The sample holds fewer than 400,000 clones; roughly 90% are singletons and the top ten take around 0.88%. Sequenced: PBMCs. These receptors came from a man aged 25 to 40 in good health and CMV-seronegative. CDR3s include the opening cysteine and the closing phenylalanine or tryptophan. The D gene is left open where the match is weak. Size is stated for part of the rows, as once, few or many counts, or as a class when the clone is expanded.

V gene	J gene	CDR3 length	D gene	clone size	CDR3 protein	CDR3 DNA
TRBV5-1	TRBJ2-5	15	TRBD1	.	CASGTTGKGVETQYF	TGCGCCAGCGGCACGACAGGGAAGGGGGTAGAGACCCAGTACTTC
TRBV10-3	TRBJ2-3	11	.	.	CAIRAADTQYF	TGTGCCATCAGGGCAGCAGATACGCAGTATTTT
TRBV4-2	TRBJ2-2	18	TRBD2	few	CASSQRLAGATNTGELFF	TGTGCCAGCAGCCAACGACTAGCGGGGGCAACGAACACCGGGGAGCTGTTTTTT
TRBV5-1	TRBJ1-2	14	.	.	CASSLELPNYGYTF	TGCGCCAGCAGCTTGGAGCTCCCTAACTATGGCTACACCTTC
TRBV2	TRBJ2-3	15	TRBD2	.	CASSAERGPTNTQYF	TGTGCCAGCAGTGCTGAGCGGGGCCCCACGAATACGCAGTATTTT
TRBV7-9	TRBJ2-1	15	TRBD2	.	CASSLVLGGDDEQFF	TGTGCCAGCAGCTTAGTACTCGGGGGGGATGATGAGCAGTTCTTC
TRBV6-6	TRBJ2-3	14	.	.	CASSLRDFKDTQYF	TGTGCCAGCAGTCTCAGGGATTTTAAAGATACGCAGTATTTT
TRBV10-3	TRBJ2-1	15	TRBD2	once	CAISGGGGTYNEQFF	TGTGCCATCTCCGGAGGCGGGGGGACGTACAATGAGCAGTTCTTC
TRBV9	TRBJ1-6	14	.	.	CASSSSAGDSPLHF	TGTGCCAGCAGCAGCAGCGCGGGGGATTCACCCCTCCACTTT
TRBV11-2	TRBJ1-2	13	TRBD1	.	CASSSFRGSSYTF	TGTGCCAGCAGCTCCTTCAGGGGGTCTAGCTACACCTTC
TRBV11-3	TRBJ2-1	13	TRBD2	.	CASSHRLAGGQFF	TGTGCCAGCAGCCACCGACTAGCGGGGGGGCAGTTCTTC
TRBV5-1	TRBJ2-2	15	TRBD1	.	CASSGQGMNTGELFF	TGCGCCAGCAGTGGACAGGGGATGAACACCGGGGAGCTGTTTTTT
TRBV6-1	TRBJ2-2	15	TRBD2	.	CASRVGGGRTGELFF	TGTGCCAGCCGAGTGGGGGGAGGGAGGACCGGGGAGCTGTTTTTT
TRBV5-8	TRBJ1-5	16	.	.	CASSLGHINSNQPQHF	TGTGCCAGCAGCTTGGGGCATATCAATAGCAATCAGCCCCAGCATTTT
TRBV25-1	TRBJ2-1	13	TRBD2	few	CASSDSKRGVQFF	TGTGCCAGCAGTGACTCGAAGCGGGGGGTACAGTTCTTC
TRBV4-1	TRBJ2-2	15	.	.	CASSYLGGPGGELFF	TGCGCCAGCAGCTATCTGGGGGGTCCGGGCGGGGAGCTGTTTTTT
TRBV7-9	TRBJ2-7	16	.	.	CASSFEGDLSSYEQYF	TGTGCCAGCAGCTTCGAGGGGGACCTCTCCTCCTACGAGCAGTACTTC
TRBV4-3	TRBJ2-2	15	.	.	CASSPGLTNTGELFF	TGCGCCAGCAGCCCGGGACTTACGAACACCGGGGAGCTGTTTTTT
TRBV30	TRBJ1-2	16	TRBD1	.	CAWSPGGRGNYYGYTF	TGTGCCTGGAGTCCAGGGGGCAGGGGTAATTACTATGGCTACACCTTC
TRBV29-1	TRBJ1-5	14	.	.	CSVVIGDSNQPQHF	TGCAGCGTTGTAATTGGAGACAGCAATCAGCCCCAGCATTTT